One T cell receptor (beta chain) is described in this entry. Its antigen is still unknown. This sample stems from a study of CD8 T cells in ankylosing spondylitis. Study-wide findings and caveats: Among TCR beta sequences, a motif of eight or nine highly homologous variants appeared characteristic of ankylosing spondylitis blood.

TCRdb ran MiXCR on the 5' RACE reads and lists one entry per CDR3 protein. The table shows roughly 440,000 distinct CDR3 sequences, with 17% occurring only once. The sample consisted of blood, either unsorted or a sorted T cell fraction (not recorded which). This clonotype was sampled from a male donor with ankylosing spondylitis.

In nucleotides, the CDR3 is TGCGCCAGCAGCTTCCCAGGGGAAACCGGGGAGCTGTTTTTT. Translation gives CASSFPGETGELFF. This chain joins TRBV5-1 and TRBJ2-2; D is perhaps TRBD1 (6 bases). From germline, CDR1 is SGHRS and CDR2 YFSETQ. With 2 bases removed from V and 5 bases from J, the gap between germline ends came to 10 bases. This CDR3 has 14 amino acids.